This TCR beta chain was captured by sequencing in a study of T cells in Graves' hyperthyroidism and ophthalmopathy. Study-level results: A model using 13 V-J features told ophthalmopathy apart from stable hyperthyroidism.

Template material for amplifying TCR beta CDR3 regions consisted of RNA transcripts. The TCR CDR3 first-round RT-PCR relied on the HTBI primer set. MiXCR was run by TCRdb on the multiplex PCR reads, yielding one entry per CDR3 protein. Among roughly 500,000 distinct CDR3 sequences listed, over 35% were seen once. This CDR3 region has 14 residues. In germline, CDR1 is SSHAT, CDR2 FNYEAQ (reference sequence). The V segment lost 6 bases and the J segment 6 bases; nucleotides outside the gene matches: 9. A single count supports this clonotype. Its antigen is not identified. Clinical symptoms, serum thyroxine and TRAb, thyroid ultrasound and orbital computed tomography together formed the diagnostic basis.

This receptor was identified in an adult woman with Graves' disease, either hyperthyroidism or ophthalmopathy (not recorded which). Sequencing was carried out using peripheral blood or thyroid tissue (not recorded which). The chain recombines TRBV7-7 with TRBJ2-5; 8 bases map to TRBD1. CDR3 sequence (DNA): TGTGCCAGCAGTGGACAGGGTTTGGTAAAGACCCAGTACTTC. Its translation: CASSGQGLVKTQYF.